This T cell receptor beta chain came from a study of human T cells and chemical hapten exposure. On the study more broadly: Per-sample variation in TCR yield stemmed mainly from small pooled library volume differences. Study-wide findings and caveats: Patch test score rose with PT1 expanded TCRs, significant at 8, 16, 32, not 4.

Time point given: patch test 1, 2 weeks after DPC sensitization. Treatment denoted: therapeutic diphenylcyclopropenone sensitization with weekly scalp DPC. Blood sampling occurred before each patch-test application. Germline-derived CDR1 and CDR2 are SGDLS and YYNGEE. This CDR3 comprises 14 residues. V gave up 1 base and J gave up 2 bases, with 10 bases separating them. In this sample, this clonotype turned up many times. Its cognate antigen is unknown. Within the library, unique molecular identifiers were attached to each individual cDNA molecule. TCRdb passed the RACE reads through MiXCR, listing each CDR3 protein once. The sample records 65,000 to 95,000 distinct CDR3 sequences, 12% being singletons.

The chain uses TRBV9 and TRBJ2-7; the D is unclear. This clonotype was obtained from a woman aged 55-69 years with alopecia areata. Some clones in this sample may be carry-over from other donors' samples. The sample was whole blood, taken in connection with sensitization to the hapten diphenylcyclopropenone (DPC). CDR3 nucleotide sequence: TGTGCCAGCAGCGTATCCGATGGGCCCTACGAGCAGTACTTC. As protein: CASSVSDGPYEQYF.